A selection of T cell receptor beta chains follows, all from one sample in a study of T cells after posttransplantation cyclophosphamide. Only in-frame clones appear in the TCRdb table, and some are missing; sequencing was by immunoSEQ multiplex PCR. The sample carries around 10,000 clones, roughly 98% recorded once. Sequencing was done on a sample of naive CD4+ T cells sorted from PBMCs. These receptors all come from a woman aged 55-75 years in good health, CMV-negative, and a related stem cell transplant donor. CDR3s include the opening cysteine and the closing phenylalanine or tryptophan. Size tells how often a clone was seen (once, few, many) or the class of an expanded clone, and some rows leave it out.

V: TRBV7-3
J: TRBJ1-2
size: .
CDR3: CASSHGTGGGYTF

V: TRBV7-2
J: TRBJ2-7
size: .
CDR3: CASSLEFFYEQYF

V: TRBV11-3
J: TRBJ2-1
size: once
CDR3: CASSHGLAGADEQFF

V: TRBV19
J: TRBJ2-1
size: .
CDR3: CASSIDGLGVRNEQFF

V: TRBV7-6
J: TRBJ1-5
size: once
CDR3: CASSRTGREGDQPQHF

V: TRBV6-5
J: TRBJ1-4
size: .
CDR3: CASSRGRGEKLFF

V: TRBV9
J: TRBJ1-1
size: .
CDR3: CASSPQQGRYEAFF

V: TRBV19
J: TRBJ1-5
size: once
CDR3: CATGQGRNQPQHF

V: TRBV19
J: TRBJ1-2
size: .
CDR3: CASSPLGAFYGYTF

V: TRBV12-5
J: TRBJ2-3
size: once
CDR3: CASGLVLSGQGSPDTQYF

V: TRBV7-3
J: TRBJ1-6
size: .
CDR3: CASSLQGSYNSPLHF

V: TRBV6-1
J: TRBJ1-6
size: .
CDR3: CASSPLAAPNSPLHF

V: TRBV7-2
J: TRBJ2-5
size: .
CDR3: CASSFGTGGETQYF

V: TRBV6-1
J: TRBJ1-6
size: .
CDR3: CASTPAGQDNSPLHF

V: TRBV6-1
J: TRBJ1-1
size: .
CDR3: CASSGRMADTEAFF

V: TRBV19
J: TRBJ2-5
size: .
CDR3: CASSISGVQETQYF

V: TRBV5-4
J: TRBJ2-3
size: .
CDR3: CASSAGSTDTQYF

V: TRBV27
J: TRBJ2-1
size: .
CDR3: CASSFSTGTANEQFF

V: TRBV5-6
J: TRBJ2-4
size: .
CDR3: CASSSRAGGGAKNIQYF

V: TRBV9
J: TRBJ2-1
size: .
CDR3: CASSPPRGPSGGGNEQFF

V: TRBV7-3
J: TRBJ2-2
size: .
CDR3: CASSTSGTSGHTGELFF

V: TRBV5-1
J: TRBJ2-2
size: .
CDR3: CASNGQGADTGELFF

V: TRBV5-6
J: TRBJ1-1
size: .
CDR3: CASSFLNTEAFF

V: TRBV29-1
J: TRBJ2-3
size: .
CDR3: CSVEGLAGGVKDTQYF

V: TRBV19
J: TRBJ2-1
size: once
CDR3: CASSGGSPNYNEQFF

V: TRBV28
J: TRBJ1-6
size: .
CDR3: CASSWLSSSYNSPLHF